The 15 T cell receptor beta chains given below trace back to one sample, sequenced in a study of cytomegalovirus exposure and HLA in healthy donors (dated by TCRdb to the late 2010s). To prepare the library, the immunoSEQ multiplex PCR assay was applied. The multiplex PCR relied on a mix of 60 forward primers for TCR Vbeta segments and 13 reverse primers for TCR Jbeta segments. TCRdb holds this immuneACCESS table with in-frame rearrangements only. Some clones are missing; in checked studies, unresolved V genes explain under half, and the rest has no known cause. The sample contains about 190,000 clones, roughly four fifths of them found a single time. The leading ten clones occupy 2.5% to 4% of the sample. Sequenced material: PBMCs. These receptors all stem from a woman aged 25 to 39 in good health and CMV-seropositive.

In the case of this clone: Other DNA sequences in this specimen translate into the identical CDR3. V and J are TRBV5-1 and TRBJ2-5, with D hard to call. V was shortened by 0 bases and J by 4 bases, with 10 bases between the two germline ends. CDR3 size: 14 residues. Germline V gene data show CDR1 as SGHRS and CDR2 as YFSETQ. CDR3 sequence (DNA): TGCGCCAGCAGCTTGGGCCCCAGAGGAGAGACCCAGTACTTC. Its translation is CASSLGPRGETQYF.

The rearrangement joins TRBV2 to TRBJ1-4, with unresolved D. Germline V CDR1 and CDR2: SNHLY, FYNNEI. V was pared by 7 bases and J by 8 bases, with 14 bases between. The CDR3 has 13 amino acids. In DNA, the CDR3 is TGTGCCAGCATGGTACATCGGCGGGAAAAACTGTTTTTT. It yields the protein CASMVHRREKLFF.

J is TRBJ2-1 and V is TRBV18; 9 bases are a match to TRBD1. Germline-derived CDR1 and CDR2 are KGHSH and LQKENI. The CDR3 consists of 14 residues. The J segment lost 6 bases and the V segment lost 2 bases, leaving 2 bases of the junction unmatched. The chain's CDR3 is CASSPETGGNEQFF. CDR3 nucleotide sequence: TGTGCCAGCTCACCAGAGACAGGGGGCAATGAGCAGTTCTTC. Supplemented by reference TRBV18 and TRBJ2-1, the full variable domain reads NAGVMQNPRHLVRRRGQEARLRCSPMKGHSHVYWYRQLPEEGLKFMVYLQKENIIDESGMPKERFSAEFPKEGPSILRIQQVVRGDSAAYFCASSPETGGNEQFFGPGTRLTVL.

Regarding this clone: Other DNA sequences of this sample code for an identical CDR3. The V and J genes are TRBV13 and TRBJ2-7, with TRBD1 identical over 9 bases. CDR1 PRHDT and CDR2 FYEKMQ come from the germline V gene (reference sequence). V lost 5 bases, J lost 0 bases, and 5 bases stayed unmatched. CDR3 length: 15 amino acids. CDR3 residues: CASSPGTGSSYEQYF. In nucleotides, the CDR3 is TGTGCCAGCAGCCCCGGGACAGGGAGCTCCTACGAGCAGTACTTC.

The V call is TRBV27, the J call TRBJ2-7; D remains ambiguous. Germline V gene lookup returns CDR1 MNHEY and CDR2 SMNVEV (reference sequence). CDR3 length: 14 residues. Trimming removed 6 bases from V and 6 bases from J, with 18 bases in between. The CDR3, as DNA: TGTGCCAGCAGCTCCAATCCCGGCCCAGGCGAGCAGTACTTC. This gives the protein CASSSNPGPGEQYF.

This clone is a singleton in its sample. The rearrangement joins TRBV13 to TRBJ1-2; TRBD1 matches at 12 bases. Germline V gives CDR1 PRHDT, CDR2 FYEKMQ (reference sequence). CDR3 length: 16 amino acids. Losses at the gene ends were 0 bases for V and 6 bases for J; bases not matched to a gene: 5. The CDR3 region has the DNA TGTGCCAGCAGCTTAGGCCGGGGACAGGGGGCTAATGGCTACACCTTC. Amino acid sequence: CASSLGRGQGANGYTF. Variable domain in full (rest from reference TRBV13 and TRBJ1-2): AAGVIQSPRHLIKEKRETATLKCYPIPRHDTVYWYQQGPGQDPQFLISFYEKMQSDKGSIPDRFSAQQFSDYHSELNMSSLELGDSALYFCASSLGRGQGANGYTFGSGTRLTVV.

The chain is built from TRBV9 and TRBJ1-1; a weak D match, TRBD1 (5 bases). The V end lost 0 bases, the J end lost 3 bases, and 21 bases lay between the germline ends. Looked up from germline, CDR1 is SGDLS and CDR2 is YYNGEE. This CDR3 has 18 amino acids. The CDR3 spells CASSVARGGPVQDTEAFF. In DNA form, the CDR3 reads TGTGCCAGCAGCGTAGCAAGGGGTGGCCCCGTGCAGGACACTGAAGCTTTCTTT.

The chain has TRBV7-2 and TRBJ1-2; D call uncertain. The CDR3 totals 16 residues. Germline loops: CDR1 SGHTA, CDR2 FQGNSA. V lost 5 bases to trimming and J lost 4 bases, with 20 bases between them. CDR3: CASSVRAGDRFYGYTF. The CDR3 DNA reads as TGTGCCAGCAGCGTTAGGGCGGGAGATAGGTTCTATGGCTACACCTTC.

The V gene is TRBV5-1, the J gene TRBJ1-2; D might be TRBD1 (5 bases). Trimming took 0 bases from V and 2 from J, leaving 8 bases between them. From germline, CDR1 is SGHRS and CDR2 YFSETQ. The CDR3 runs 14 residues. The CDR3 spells CASSLVTANYGYTF. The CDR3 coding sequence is TGCGCCAGCAGCTTGGTGACAGCCAACTATGGCTACACCTTC.

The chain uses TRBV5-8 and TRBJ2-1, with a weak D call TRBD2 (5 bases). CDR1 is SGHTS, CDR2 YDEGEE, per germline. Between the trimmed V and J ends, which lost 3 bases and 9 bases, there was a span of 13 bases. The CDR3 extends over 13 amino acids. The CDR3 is CASSYDGAGEQFF. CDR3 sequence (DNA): TGTGCCAGCAGCTACGATGGTGCGGGTGAGCAGTTCTTC.

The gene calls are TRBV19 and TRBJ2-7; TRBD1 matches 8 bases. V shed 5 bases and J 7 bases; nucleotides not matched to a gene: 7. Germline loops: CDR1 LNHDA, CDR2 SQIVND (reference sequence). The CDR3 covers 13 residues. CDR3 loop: CASSPTGAREQYF. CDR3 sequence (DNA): TGTGCCAGTAGTCCGACAGGGGCGCGGGAGCAGTACTTC.

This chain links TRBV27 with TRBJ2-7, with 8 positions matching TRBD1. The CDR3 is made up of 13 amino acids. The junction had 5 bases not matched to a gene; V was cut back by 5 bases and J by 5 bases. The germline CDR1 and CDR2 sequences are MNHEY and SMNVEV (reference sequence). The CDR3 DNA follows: TGTGCCAGCAGTACGACAGGGGTCAACGAGCAGTACTTC. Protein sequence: CASSTTGVNEQYF.

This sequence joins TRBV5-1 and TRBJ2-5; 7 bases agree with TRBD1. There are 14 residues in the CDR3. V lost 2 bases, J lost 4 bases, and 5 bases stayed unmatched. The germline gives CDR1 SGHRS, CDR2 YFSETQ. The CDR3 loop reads CASSFRGQRETQYF. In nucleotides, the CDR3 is TGCGCCAGCAGCTTTAGGGGGCAACGAGAGACCCAGTACTTC.

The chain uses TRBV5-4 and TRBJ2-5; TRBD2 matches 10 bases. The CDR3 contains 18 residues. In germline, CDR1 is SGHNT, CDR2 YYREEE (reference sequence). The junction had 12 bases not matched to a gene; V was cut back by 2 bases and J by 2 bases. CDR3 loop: CASSFGRVTSGEQETQYF. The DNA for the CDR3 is TGTGCCAGCAGCTTCGGGCGGGTTACTAGCGGGGAGCAAGAGACCCAGTACTTC.

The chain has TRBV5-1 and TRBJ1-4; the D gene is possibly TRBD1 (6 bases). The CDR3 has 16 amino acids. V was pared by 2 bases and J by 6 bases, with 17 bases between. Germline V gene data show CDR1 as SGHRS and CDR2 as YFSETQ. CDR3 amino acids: CASSLAWGGADEKLFF. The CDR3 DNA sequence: TGCGCCAGCAGCTTAGCCTGGGGGGGGGCCGATGAAAAACTGTTTTTT. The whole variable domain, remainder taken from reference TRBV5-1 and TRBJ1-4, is KAGVTQTPRYLIKTRGQQVTLSCSPISGHRSVSWYQQTPGQGLQFLFEYFSETQRNKGNFPGRFSGRQFSNSRSEMNVSTLELGDSALYLCASSLAWGGADEKLFFGSGTQLSVL.